The sequence of this TCR beta chain was determined in a study of PD-L1 blockade in urothelial cancer. About the study: Bladder-origin urothelial cancer in males described about 90% of the 29 patients. At 6 weeks and at 3 weeks (second dose) after treatment start, blood was analyzed. Study-wide results and caveats: Having blood TCR clonality under the median before treatment predicted better survival.

Regarding this clone: Its matching antigen is unknown.

The junction had 4 bases not matched to a gene; V was cut back by 5 bases and J by 10 bases. The CDR3 has 13 amino acids. The germline V gene encodes CDR1 SGHRS and CDR2 YFSETQ. Time point specified: peripheral blood 6 weeks after treatment start. Assay: immunoSEQ multiplex PCR; the TCRdb copy retains only in-frame clones and omits some. The table includes some 120,000 clones, around 88% detected once. Material: PBMCs, obtained around atezolizumab (anti-PD-L1) treatment. V and J are TRBV5-1 and TRBJ2-1; 12 bases fit TRBD2. The origin of this receptor is a man aged 55 to 70 with urothelial cancer. CDR3 region: CASRTGTSGEQFF. CDR3 bases: TGCGCCAGCAGGACTGGGACTAGCGGGGAGCAGTTCTTC.